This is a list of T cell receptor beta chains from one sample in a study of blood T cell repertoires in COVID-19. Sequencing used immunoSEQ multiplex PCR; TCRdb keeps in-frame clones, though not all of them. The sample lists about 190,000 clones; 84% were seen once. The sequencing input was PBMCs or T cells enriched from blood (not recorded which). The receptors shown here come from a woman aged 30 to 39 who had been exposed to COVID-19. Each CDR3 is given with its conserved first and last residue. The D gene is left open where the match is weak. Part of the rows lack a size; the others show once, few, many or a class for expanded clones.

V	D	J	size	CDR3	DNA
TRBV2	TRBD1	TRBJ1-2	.	CASSPGQGYTF	TGTGCCAGCAGTCCTGGACAGGGTTACACCTTC
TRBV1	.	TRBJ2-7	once	CTSSQDTRLAASYEQYF	TGCACCAGCAGCCAAGACACGAGACTAGCGGCTTCCTACGAGCAGTACTTC
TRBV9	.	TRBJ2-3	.	CASSVVVNALALERDTDTQYF	TGTGCCAGCAGCGTAGTCGTGAATGCACTAGCCCTAGAAAGGGACACAGATACGCAGTATTTT
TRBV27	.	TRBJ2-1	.	CASSLPTRYNEQFF	TGTGCCAGCAGTTTGCCGACTAGGTACAATGAGCAGTTCTTC
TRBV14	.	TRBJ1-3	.	CASSRGGHTIYF	TGTGCCAGCAGCCGCGGGGGACACACCATATATTTT
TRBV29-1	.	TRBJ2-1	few	CSVEGASGANEQFF	TGCAGCGTTGAGGGGGCAAGTGGCGCCAATGAGCAGTTCTTC
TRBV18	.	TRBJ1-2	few	CASSPPQGGYTF	TGTGCCAGCTCACCACCCCAGGGTGGCTACACCTTC
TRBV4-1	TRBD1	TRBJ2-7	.	CASSSADRGSYEQYF	TGCGCCAGCAGTTCCGCCGACAGGGGATCCTACGAGCAGTACTTC
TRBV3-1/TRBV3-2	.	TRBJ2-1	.	CASSQDGGTPYNEQFF	TGTGCCAGCAGCCAAGATGGAGGTACCCCCTACAATGAGCAGTTCTTC
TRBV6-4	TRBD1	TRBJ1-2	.	CASSLWGQGGGGYTF	TGTGCCAGCAGCCTGTGGGGACAGGGAGGAGGTGGCTACACCTTC
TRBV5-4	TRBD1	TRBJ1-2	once	CASSAGGRGYTF	TGTGCCAGCAGCGCAGGGGGCCGGGGCTACACCTTC
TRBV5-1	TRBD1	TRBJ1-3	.	CASRQGTATGNTIYF	TGCGCCAGCAGACAAGGGACAGCCACTGGAAACACCATATATTTT
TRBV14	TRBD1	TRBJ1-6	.	CASSQGQGYNSPLHF	TGTGCCAGCAGCCAAGGACAGGGTTATAATTCACCCCTCCACTTT
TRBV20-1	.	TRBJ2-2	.	CSAYRGGELFF	TGCAGTGCTTATCGGGGCGGGGAGCTGTTTTTT
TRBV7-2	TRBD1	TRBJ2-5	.	CASSLAPDRARGTQYF	TGTGCCAGCAGCTTAGCGCCGGACAGGGCAAGAGGGACCCAGTACTTC
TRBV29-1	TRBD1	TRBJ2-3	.	CSAATTTGGFRDTQYF	TGCAGCGCCGCGACGACAACAGGGGGCTTTAGAGATACGCAGTATTTT
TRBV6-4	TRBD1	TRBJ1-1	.	CASSPGGSLNTEAFF	TGTGCCAGCAGTCCAGGGGGGAGTTTGAACACTGAAGCTTTCTTT
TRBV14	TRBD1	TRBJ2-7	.	CASSQNAGQGSYEQYF	TGTGCCAGCAGCCAAAACGCGGGACAGGGGTCCTACGAGCAGTACTTC
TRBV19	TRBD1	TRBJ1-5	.	CASRGTGGNQPQHF	TGTGCCAGTAGAGGGACAGGGGGTAATCAGCCCCAGCATTTT
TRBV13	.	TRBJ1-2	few	CASSVGRDQNYGYTF	TGTGCCAGCAGCGTGGGGCGGGACCAGAACTATGGCTACACCTTC
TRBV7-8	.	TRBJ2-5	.	CASSEETQYF	TGTGCCAGCAGCGAGGAGACCCAGTACTTC
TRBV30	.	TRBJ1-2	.	CAWSVGVGLRGYTF	TGTGCCTGGAGTGTAGGAGTAGGCCTTCGGGGCTACACCTTC
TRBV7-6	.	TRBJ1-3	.	CASSRVYSRSGNTIYF	TGTGCCAGCAGCCGCGTCTACTCGCGCTCTGGAAACACCATATATTTT
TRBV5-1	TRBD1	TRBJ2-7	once	CASKPGQGITYEQYF	TGCGCCAGCAAACCGGGACAGGGAATTACCTACGAGCAGTACTTC